Shown below are 10 T cell receptor beta chains from a single sample sequenced in a study of CD8 T cells in ankylosing spondylitis. One entry per CDR3 protein, called by TCRdb with MiXCR from the 5' RACE reads. The data contain under 150,000 distinct CDR3 sequences, roughly an eighth of them singletons. The sample consisted of blood, either unsorted or a sorted T cell fraction (not recorded which). These receptors all come from a female donor with ankylosing spondylitis or in good health (not recorded which).

V is TRBV12-3 or TRBV12-4 and J is TRBJ2-7, with 11 bases identical to TRBD2. Trimming cost V 6 bases and J 6 bases; bases outside gene matches: 7. This CDR3 region has 14 residues. CDR3 coding DNA: TGTGCCAGCAGCCCTCAGACTAGCGGGATCGAGCAGTACTTC. This gives the protein CASSPQTSGIEQYF.

The V gene is TRBV5-1, the J gene TRBJ1-5; maybe TRBD1 (5 bases). This CDR3 has 14 residues. Trimming removed 2 bases at V and 3 bases at J, with 9 bases between. Germline V gene data show CDR1 as SGHRS and CDR2 as YFSETQ. The CDR3 DNA reads as TGCGCCAGCAGCTTCGACAGCCCCAATCAGCCCCAGCATTTT. This gives the protein CASSFDSPNQPQHF.

This clonotype was recorded a few times. The CDR3 sequence is CASRRDVSGTPNGYTF. The CDR3, as DNA: TGCGCCAGCAGGAGGGATGTCTCCGGAACCCCCAATGGCTACACCTTC. This chain uses TRBV5-1 with TRBJ1-2; unclear D gene. The CDR3 sequence is 16 residues long. CDR1 is SGHRS, CDR2 YFSETQ, per germline. Trimming stripped 5 bases from V and 6 bases from J, with 23 bases between.

This clonotype was seen more than once but under ten times. This sequence joins TRBV5-1 and TRBJ2-1, with 11 nucleotides matching TRBD2. Germline CDR1 and CDR2: SGHRS and YFSETQ. Unmatched junction bases numbered 0, after V lost 5 bases and J lost 2 bases. CDR3 length: 14 amino acids. The CDR3 loop reads CASSSGRAYNEQFF. The CDR3 DNA reads as TGCGCCAGCAGTAGCGGGAGGGCCTACAATGAGCAGTTCTTC.

The chain combines TRBV18 with TRBJ1-1, with D unclear. V dropped 2 bases and J dropped 3 bases, with 7 bases sitting between them. The CDR3 consists of 13 residues. Germline-derived CDR1 and CDR2 are KGHSH and LQKENI. The CDR3 region has the DNA TGTGCCAGCTCACCATCGCAGGACACTGAAGCTTTCTTT. This codes for CASSPSQDTEAFF.

This clonotype was picked up many times. The rearrangement uses TRBV28 and TRBJ1-1, with D unresolved. This CDR3 has 13 residues. The germline CDR1 and CDR2 sequences are MDHEN and SYDVKM. Between the trimmed V and J ends, which lost 4 bases and 3 bases, there was a span of 9 bases. In nucleotides, the CDR3 is TGTGCCAGCAGTTCTAGGGCAGACACTGAAGCTTTCTTT. Amino acid sequence: CASSSRADTEAFF.

This clonotype was counted a few times. The chain couples TRBV6-5 to TRBJ1-3; D ambiguous. V was pared by 2 bases and J by 4 bases, with 9 bases between. This CDR3 region has 14 residues. CDR1 is MNHEY and CDR2 is SVGAGI in the germline V gene. As DNA, the CDR3 is TGTGCCAGCAGTTACCAGGCCCTAGGAAACACCATATATTTT. This translates into CASSYQALGNTIYF.

This clonotype was counted ten times or more. The CDR3 protein is CASSYGTGGYNEQFF. The CDR3 DNA sequence: TGCGCCAGCAGCTACGGGACAGGAGGGTACAATGAGCAGTTCTTC. This chain connects TRBV5-1 to TRBJ2-1, with TRBD1 matching 8 bases. The J segment lost 4 bases and the V segment lost 3 bases, leaving 6 bases of the junction unmatched. The CDR3 has 15 amino acids. In germline, CDR1 is SGHRS, CDR2 YFSETQ.

This clonotype was detected many times. The rearrangement links TRBV10-3 to TRBJ1-1; D not resolved. Looked up from germline, CDR1 is ENHRY and CDR2 is SYGVKD. The CDR3 consists of 13 residues. V gave up 0 bases and J gave up 2 bases, with 4 bases separating them. DNA for the CDR3: TGTGCCATCAGTGAGTCAGGCAACACTGAAGCTTTCTTT. Amino acids: CAISESGNTEAFF.

Ten or more counts support this clonotype. The V gene is TRBV12-3 or TRBV12-4, the J gene TRBJ1-2; 9 bases match TRBD1. The CDR3 has 14 amino acids. V shed 6 bases and J 8 bases; nucleotides not matched to a gene: 10. The CDR3 loop is CASRFTGGGWGYTF. CDR3 bases: TGTGCCAGCAGATTCACAGGGGGCGGCTGGGGCTACACCTTC.